This T cell receptor (beta chain) was identified in a study of blood T cell repertoires in COVID-19. Across the whole study: PBMCs, B-cell-depleted T cells, or T cells were the source of the cDNA or gDNA that made up the material.

In this sample, this clone turned up once. The germline gives CDR1 SGHTA, CDR2 FQGTGA. J lost 7 bases, V lost 3 bases, and 11 bases had no gene match. This CDR3 has 16 residues. Per the authors' pipeline: Amplification with reference gene primers provided the estimates of nucleated cell counts. Sequencing used immunoSEQ multiplex PCR; TCRdb keeps in-frame clones, though not all of them. V and J calls and clone size are those listed in that table; D and trimming were worked out from the DNA. The sample shows approximately 11,000 clones, almost 85% of them seen only once. The V and J genes are TRBV7-3 and TRBJ2-1; 8 bases agree with TRBD2. This receptor was taken from a man between 45 and 60 years old with active COVID-19. The sequencing sample was made of peripheral blood. The CDR3 is CASSFDAGGLFNEQFF. CDR3 in DNA: TGTGCCAGCAGCTTTGACGCGGGAGGCTTGTTTAATGAGCAGTTCTTC.